The 29 T cell receptor beta chains presented below share a single source sample, sequenced in a study of T cells in Graves' hyperthyroidism and ophthalmopathy. The TCR beta CDR3 regions underwent amplification using RNA transcripts as the source. During a first-round RT-PCR of the TCR CDR3, the HTBI primer set was used. TCRdb itself ran the multiplex PCR reads through MiXCR, one entry per CDR3 protein. The table records fewer than 200,000 distinct CDR3 sequences, just under 9.5% of them present only once. The sample taken for sequencing was blood. Receptor source: a woman aged 18-29 years with Graves' hyperthyroidism that later progressed to Graves' ophthalmopathy.

This clonotype occurred a few times. J is TRBJ1-2 and V is TRBV4-1; TRBD1 matches at 8 bases. This CDR3 comprises 15 residues. Per germline, CDR1 MGHRA and CDR2 YSYEKL. The ends lost 0 bases at V and 5 bases at J; junction bases unmatched: 5. This CDR3 reads CASSQDAGGSYGYTF. The DNA for the CDR3 is TGCGCCAGCAGCCAAGATGCAGGGGGCTCATATGGCTACACCTTC.

With regard to this clonotype: This could be a read error, since a much larger clone is one nucleotide away. This chain connects TRBV6-2 or TRBV6-3 to TRBJ1-6, with D possibly being TRBD1 (5 bases). Trimming took off 0 bases at V and 9 bases at J, with 15 bases between the two ends. This CDR3 is 16 amino acids long. Germline CDR1 MNHEY, CDR2 SVGEGT. This CDR3 is CASSYSFAGRSSPLHF. The CDR3 region has the DNA TGTGCCAGCAGTTACTCGTTTGCAGGGCGTAGTTCACCCCTCCACTTT.

The table lists this clonotype with many counts. The gene calls are TRBV27 and TRBJ2-2; D gene unclear. The CDR3 contains 14 residues. In germline, CDR1 is MNHEY, CDR2 SMNVEV (reference sequence). V lost 3 bases to trimming and J lost 4 bases, with 9 bases between them. The CDR3: CASSLRIFTGELFF. The CDR3 region has the DNA TGTGCCAGCAGTTTGCGGATTTTCACCGGGGAGCTGTTTTTT.

The sample holds many counts of this clonotype. This chain connects TRBV3-1 to TRBJ2-7, with unresolved D. Germline V gene data show CDR1 as LGHDT and CDR2 as YNNKEL (reference sequence). The CDR3 contains 14 residues. Trimming stripped 4 bases from V and 0 bases from J, with 10 bases between. CDR3 amino acids: CASSPRTLSYEQYF. CDR3 DNA: TGTGCCAGCAGCCCCCGAACCCTCTCCTACGAGCAGTACTTC.

The table lists this clonotype with many counts. V usage is TRBV6-1 and J usage is TRBJ1-2; D is possibly TRBD1 (6 bases). The CDR3 extends over 13 amino acids. Germline V gene data show CDR1 as MNHNS and CDR2 as SASEGT. With 0 bases removed from V and 8 bases from J, the gap between germline ends came to 10 bases. The CDR3 here is CASSEATGGGYTF. The CDR3 DNA reads TGTGCCAGCAGTGAAGCGACAGGCGGAGGCTACACCTTC.

This clonotype was picked up many times. The genes are TRBV7-9 and TRBJ1-2; TRBD1 matches 7 bases. V was pared by 5 bases and J by 5 bases, with 5 bases of the junction left unmatched. Germline V lookup: CDR1 SEHNR, CDR2 FQNEAQ (reference sequence). The CDR3 loop spans 13 amino acids. CDR3 DNA: TGTGCCAGCAGCCGCGGGACAGTTTATGGCTACACCTTC. The encoded protein is CASSRGTVYGYTF.

This clonotype has a count of ten or more. This sequence joins TRBV19 and TRBJ1-5; D possibly corresponds to TRBD1 (5 bases). The CDR3 contains 14 residues. V was pared by 10 bases and J by 3 bases, with 16 bases between. In germline, CDR1 is LNHDA, CDR2 SQIVND (reference sequence). This chain's CDR3 is CATNRNAVNQPQHF. The DNA for the CDR3 is TGTGCCACCAACAGGAATGCGGTCAATCAGCCCCAGCATTTT. The entire variable domain, with the rest obtained from reference TRBV19 and TRBJ1-5, is as follows: DGGITQSPKYLFRKEGQNVTLSCEQNLNHDAMYWYRQDPGQGLRLIYYSQIVNDFQKGDIAEGYSVSREKKESFPLTVTSAQKNPTAFYLCATNRNAVNQPQHFGDGTRLSIL.

In this sample, this clonotype turned up many times. This chain connects TRBV6-4 to TRBJ1-1; D remains unclear. The CDR3 extends over 14 amino acids. Germline loops: CDR1 MRHNA, CDR2 SNTAGT. Trimming pared 4 bases from V and 4 bases from J, leaving 13 bases between. Here the CDR3 reads CASSAPRESTEAFF. The CDR3 nucleotides read TGTGCCAGCAGTGCGCCAAGGGAAAGCACTGAAGCTTTCTTT.

This clonotype was counted many times. This chain connects TRBV6-1 to TRBJ1-1; D remains unclear. This CDR3 comprises 14 residues. Trimming stripped 6 bases from V and 0 bases from J, with 11 bases between. In germline, CDR1 is MNHNS, CDR2 SASEGT. The CDR3 coding sequence is TGTGCCAGCAGCCCTAATGTAATGAACACTGAAGCTTTCTTT. Its translation is CASSPNVMNTEAFF.

This clonotype has ten or more counts. The V and J genes are TRBV6-1 and TRBJ2-4, with D uncertain. The CDR3 contains 16 residues. Trimming shortened V by 1 base and J by 0 bases, and 10 bases separated the two germline ends. CDR1 is MNHNS, CDR2 SASEGT, per germline. For the CDR3, the DNA is TGTGCCAGCAGTGAAGTGGTCTTTTTAGCCAAAAACATTCAGTACTTC. This translates into CASSEVVFLAKNIQYF.

The J gene is TRBJ2-2, the V gene TRBV9; D perhaps matches TRBD2 (7 bases). The CDR3 runs to 13 residues. V lost 6 bases and J 4 bases, leaving 10 bases between the germline ends. Germline V gene data show CDR1 as SGDLS and CDR2 as YYNGEE. The CDR3 is CASTGGGTGELFF. The CDR3 DNA reads as TGTGCCAGCACGGGGGGCGGCACCGGGGAGCTGTTTTTT.

There are many counts of this clonotype. The rearrangement uses TRBV20-1 and TRBJ2-1; D remains ambiguous. Per the germline V gene, CDR1 is DFQATT and CDR2 is SNEGSKA (reference sequence). The V end lost 6 bases, the J end lost 6 bases, and 9 bases lay between the germline ends. CDR3 size: 11 residues. CDR3 sequence (DNA): TGCAGTGCCAGCAAGGGCAATGAGCAGTTCTTC. Protein sequence: CSASKGNEQFF.

This clonotype was counted many times. The chain is built from TRBV27 and TRBJ1-5, with a tentative D call TRBD1 (5 bases). The CDR3 has 18 amino acids. V gave up 4 bases and J gave up 0 bases, with 19 bases separating them. CDR1 and CDR2 (germline): MNHEY, SMNVEV (reference sequence). This CDR3 reads CASSSKGQGWGSNQPQHF. The CDR3 DNA reads TGTGCCAGCAGTTCTAAGGGCCAGGGCTGGGGTAGCAATCAGCCCCAGCATTTT.

There are many counts of this clonotype. J is TRBJ1-5 and V is TRBV28; 9 bases agree with TRBD1. V trimming: 5 bases; J trimming: 6 bases; junction bases outside the gene matches: 8. Germline V gene sequence: CDR1 MDHEN, CDR2 SYDVKM. CDR3 length equals 15 residues. CDR3 nucleotide sequence: TGTGCCAGCAGTGCGACAGGGGGGGGGGGTCAGCCCCAGCATTTT. This sequence encodes CASSATGGGGQPQHF.

This clonotype was detected only a few times. V is TRBV6-2 or TRBV6-3 and J is TRBJ2-5, with unresolved D. Per the germline V gene, CDR1 is MNHEY and CDR2 is SVGEGT. V was trimmed by 0 bases and J by 9 bases, leaving 11 bases between them. The CDR3 has 13 residues. The CDR3 protein is CASSYSIRSAQYF. DNA of the CDR3: TGTGCCAGCAGTTACTCGATACGTTCGGCCCAGTACTTC.

The chain carries TRBV19 and TRBJ2-1; 15 positions match TRBD2. V lost 4 bases and J lost 4; bases outside the gene matches: 8. CDR3 size: 18 residues. From germline, CDR1 is LNHDA and CDR2 SQIVND (reference sequence). The CDR3 bases are TGTGCCAGTAGTACCCCCGGACTAGCGGGAGGGGATTACAATGAGCAGTTCTTC. Translating it yields CASSTPGLAGGDYNEQFF.

In this sample, this clonotype turned up many times. The chain uses TRBV28 and TRBJ2-1; 9 bases fit TRBD2. Germline CDR1 and CDR2: MDHEN and SYDVKM. The length of the CDR3 is 15 residues. J lost 1 base, V lost 8 bases, and 6 bases had no gene match. This CDR3 is CASRGGGESYNEQFF. The CDR3 region has the DNA TGTGCCAGCCGCGGGGGGGGCGAGTCCTACAATGAGCAGTTCTTC.

This clonotype appeared many times. The chain has TRBV2 and TRBJ2-3; D call uncertain. This CDR3 contains 13 residues. Per the germline V gene, CDR1 is SNHLY and CDR2 is FYNNEI. V was clipped by 7 bases and J by 2 bases, with 10 bases between them. The CDR3 DNA is TGTGCCAGCACCCTATCCGTCACAGATACGCAGTATTTT. It translates to CASTLSVTDTQYF. The full variable domain, completed using reference TRBV2 and TRBJ2-3, is EPEVTQTPSHQVTQMGQEVILRCVPISNHLYFYWYRQILGQKVEFLVSFYNNEISEKSEIFDDQFSVERPDGSNFTLKIRSTKLEDSAMYFCASTLSVTDTQYFGPGTRLTVL.

This clonotype occurred many times. V usage is TRBV11-2 and J usage is TRBJ1-6, with 10 bases identical to TRBD1. Losses at the gene ends were 4 bases for V and 6 bases for J; bases not matched to a gene: 3. The CDR3 sequence is 15 residues long. Per germline, CDR1 SGHAT and CDR2 FQNNGV. The CDR3 region has the DNA TGTGCCAGCAGCTCGACAGGGGGCTCTAATTCACCCCTCCACTTT. Translation gives CASSSTGGSNSPLHF.

The CDR3 loop is CASSIGLLGGHGTDTQYF. The CDR3 bases are TGTGCCAGTAGTATTGGTCTTCTCGGGGGGCATGGTACAGATACGCAGTATTTT. The chain recombines TRBV19 with TRBJ2-3, with D perhaps TRBD2 (7 bases). CDR1 is LNHDA and CDR2 is SQIVND in the germline V gene (reference sequence). Trimming stripped 3 bases from V and 3 bases from J, with 22 bases between. The CDR3 loop spans 18 amino acids.

There are a few counts of this clonotype. V is TRBV29-1 and J is TRBJ1-4; D gene unclear. V lost 4 bases and J 8 bases, leaving 14 bases between the germline ends. The V gene's germline CDR1 is SQVTM and CDR2 ANQGSEA. The CDR3 runs to 13 residues. CDR3 bases: TGCAGCGTTGGGAGGTCCTTTGGGGAAAAACTGTTTTTT. This translates into CSVGRSFGEKLFF.

There are many counts of this clonotype. The V call is TRBV7-3, the J call TRBJ1-2; the match to TRBD1 covers 7 bases. Germline trimming cut 5 bases from V and 5 bases from J; bases unmatched to any gene: 5. Germline V lookup: CDR1 SGHTA, CDR2 FQGTGA. The CDR3 totals 13 residues. In nucleotides, the CDR3 is TGTGCCAGCAGCCCGGGACAGCTATATGGCTACACCTTC. Its translation is CASSPGQLYGYTF.

This clonotype was counted ten times or more. The rearrangement joins TRBV24-1 to TRBJ2-7; tentatively, D is TRBD2 (5 bases). The CDR3 loop spans 17 amino acids. V was clipped by 4 bases and J by 0 bases, with 18 bases between them. Germline-derived CDR1 and CDR2 are KGHDR and SFDVKD. The CDR3 region has the DNA TGTGCCACCAGTGACCCCGGACTCTACCCCTTCTCCTACGAGCAGTACTTC. Protein sequence: CATSDPGLYPFSYEQYF.

This clonotype was counted ten times or more. The J gene is TRBJ1-1, the V gene TRBV20-1; no clear D. The germline V gene has CDR1 DFQATT and CDR2 SNEGSKA (reference sequence). Trimming pared 3 bases from V and 7 bases from J, leaving 12 bases between. There are 12 residues in the CDR3. CDR3 protein: CSASLTEVEAFF. CDR3 nucleotide sequence: TGCAGTGCTAGTTTAACCGAGGTTGAAGCTTTCTTT.

This chain links TRBV5-5 with TRBJ2-4; 9 bases are a match to TRBD2. Germline lookup yields CDR1 SGHKS and CDR2 YYEKEE (reference sequence). The CDR3 is made up of 20 amino acids. With V trimmed by 4 bases and J by 0 bases, 17 bases remained unmatched. The CDR3 DNA follows: TGTGCCAGCAGCCGGGTCGTCAGCGGGGGGATGATTTTAGCCAAAAACATTCAGTACTTC. The encoded protein is CASSRVVSGGMILAKNIQYF.

This clonotype was counted a few times. CDR3 residues: CSARSPSGRNTIYF. The DNA for the CDR3 is TGCAGTGCTAGGTCCCCTTCGGGAAGAAACACCATATATTTT. This chain connects TRBV20-1 to TRBJ1-3; no clear D. The CDR3 extends over 14 amino acids. Germline CDR1 and CDR2: DFQATT and SNEGSKA (reference sequence). The V gene lost 3 bases and the J gene lost 5 bases, with 14 bases spanning the gap.

This clonotype was seen many times. The chain recombines TRBV7-2 with TRBJ1-1, with unresolved D. CDR3 length equals 13 residues. The V gene lost 5 bases and the J gene lost 2 bases, with 9 bases spanning the gap. Germline values: CDR1 SGHTA, CDR2 FQGNSA. The CDR3 coding sequence is TGTGCCAGCAGCCGACCCTTAAACACTGAAGCTTTCTTT. It codes for CASSRPLNTEAFF.

This clonotype occurred many times. The V call is TRBV5-1, the J call TRBJ1-1; D is unresolved. In germline, CDR1 is SGHRS, CDR2 YFSETQ. This CDR3 is built from 13 residues. Deletions cut 7 bases from V and 1 base from J, with 11 bases between. CDR3 coding DNA: TGCGCCAGCCAACGAGAGGAGAACACTGAAGCTTTCTTT. This encodes CASQREENTEAFF.

This clonotype appeared many times. The J gene is TRBJ2-1, the V gene TRBV11-2; 7 nucleotides line up with TRBD2. Germline V gene sequence: CDR1 SGHAT, CDR2 FQNNGV. CDR3 length: 14 amino acids. With 2 bases clipped from V and 9 bases from J, the junction kept 7 bases outside the gene matches. The DNA of the CDR3 is TGTGCCAGCAGCTTACAGGGAGGGAGGGGTGAGCAGTTCTTC. Translated: CASSLQGGRGEQFF.